These T cell receptor beta chains were read from a single sample in a study of T-cell memory formation after mild COVID-19. One entry per CDR3 protein, called by TCRdb with MiXCR from the 5' RACE reads. The data contain 290,000 or so distinct CDR3 sequences, just under 20% of them singletons. The sequenced material came from PBMCs or a T cell subset sorted from them (not recorded which). All receptors come from a man younger than 35 who had mild COVID-19 (a few samples of this study predate the infection). Cell type and time point are not known. Both conserved end residues are part of each CDR3. A D gene is named only where the DNA matches it firmly. Clone size, where shown, is once, few, many, or a class for clones that have expanded.

TRBJ2-1 12 TRBV5-1 few . TGCGCCAGCAGCGAACTGGACTCGGGGCAGTTCTTC CASSELDSGQFF
TRBJ2-7 14 TRBV3-1 . . TGTGCCAGCAGCCAAGGGTGGGACGGGGGCGAGCAGTACTTC CASSQGWDGGEQYF
TRBJ1-4 13 TRBV7-6 once . TGTGCCAGCAGCTTAGAGCCTGGGGAAAAACTGTTTTTT CASSLEPGEKLFF
TRBJ2-3 14 TRBV29-1 few . TGCAGCGTTGAAGGGAGCGATCGCACAGATACGCAGTATTTT CSVEGSDRTDTQYF
TRBJ1-5 15 TRBV20-1 few . TGCAGTGCTAGAGGGGAGCGGTATAGCAATCAGCCCCAGCATTTT CSARGERYSNQPQHF
TRBJ1-5 15 TRBV7-8 few . TGTGCCAGCAGCCCCGTTCGGGACACCTATCAGCCCCAGCATTTT CASSPVRDTYQPQHF
TRBJ2-1 13 TRBV7-2 few . TGTGCCAGCAGCGTAGGTAATTCGAATGAGCAGTTCTTC CASSVGNSNEQFF
TRBJ1-5 13 TRBV7-2 . . TGTGCCAGCAGCCCCGGGGGGAGTCAGCCCCAGCATTTT CASSPGGSQPQHF
TRBJ2-5 16 TRBV7-2 . . TGTGCCAGCAGCTTAGCCCAGGGCAGGCCCCCGGAGACCCAGTACTTC CASSLAQGRPPETQYF
TRBJ2-4 13 TRBV14 few TRBD2 TGTGCCAGCAGCCTCCGGGGGGATTACATTCAGTACTTC CASSLRGDYIQYF
TRBJ1-1 16 TRBV12-3/TRBV12-4 . TRBD1 TGTGCCAGCACCCCCGAGGGGGCAGGGTTTATCACTGAAGCTTTCTTT CASTPEGAGFITEAFF
TRBJ2-5 16 TRBV20-1 . TRBD2 TGCAGTGCGCGCCCCGCCGAGCTAGCGGGGGGTGAGACCCAGTACTTC CSARPAELAGGETQYF
TRBJ2-1 12 TRBV12-3/TRBV12-4 many . TGTGCCAGCAGTTTATCCGACGCTGAGCAGTTCTTC CASSLSDAEQFF
TRBJ1-2 16 TRBV7-2 . . TGTGCCAGCAGCCGAGACGTAGGGGACCTTAACTATGGCTACACCTTC CASSRDVGDLNYGYTF
TRBJ2-5 16 TRBV6-5 few . TGTGCCAGCACTCCACTGGGACCCCCGTTAAAGGAGACCCAGTACTTC CASTPLGPPLKETQYF
TRBJ1-4 14 TRBV24-1 few . TGTGCCACCAGTGCAGATGCAACTAATGAAAAACTGTTTTTT CATSADATNEKLFF
TRBJ1-5 16 TRBV12-3/TRBV12-4 many . TGTGCCAGCAGAACTTCGACTGGGGTTAGCAATCAGCCCCAGCATTTT CASRTSTGVSNQPQHF
TRBJ1-2 12 TRBV7-2 many TRBD1 TGTGCCAGCAGCATACAGGGGTATGGCTACACCTTC CASSIQGYGYTF
TRBJ1-2 13 TRBV7-2 . . TGTGCCAGCAGCTTAAACGAAATTTGGGGCTACACCTTC CASSLNEIWGYTF
TRBJ2-3 18 TRBV15 once TRBD2 TGTGCCACCAGCAGAGGCGGGACTAGCGGGGGTGGTGCAGATACGCAGTATTTT CATSRGGTSGGGADTQYF
TRBJ1-1 17 TRBV10-3 few . TGTGCCATCAGTGAGCTCCCCAGGGGAGGAGTAGACACTGAAGCTTTCTTT CAISELPRGGVDTEAFF
TRBJ2-5 17 TRBV5-4 . TRBD2 TGTGCCAGCAGCTTGGTAGGCCTAGCGGGGGGGAAAGAGACCCAGTACTTC CASSLVGLAGGKETQYF
TRBJ2-2 20 TRBV2 . TRBD1 TGTGCCAGCAGTGACCCTGCGCACTTCTGGGACAGATTGAACACCGGGGAGCTGTTTTTT CASSDPAHFWDRLNTGELFF
TRBJ2-3 15 TRBV7-2 . . TGTGCCAGCAGCCTCGGGGGCAGGGGACCAGATACGCAGTATTTT CASSLGGRGPDTQYF
TRBJ2-1 12 TRBV7-8 once . TGTGCCAGCAGCCCCGGAGACAATGAGCAGTTCTTC CASSPGDNEQFF
TRBJ2-7 11 TRBV7-2 few . TGTGCCAGCAGGGGGACGGTCGAGCAGTACTTC CASRGTVEQYF
TRBJ1-2 12 TRBV3-1 . . TGTGCCAGCAGCCAAGCAGGTAGCGGCTACACCTTC CASSQAGSGYTF
TRBJ1-4 17 TRBV21-1 . . TGTGCCAGCGGAATCCTTGGCAGGGATGCAACTAATGAAAAACTGTTTTTT CASGILGRDATNEKLFF